Each of the 32 T cell receptor beta chains below was sequenced from the same sample in a study of T-cell reconstitution after alpha-beta-depleted transplantation in children. Unique molecular identifiers were incorporated into the prepared TCRbeta library. TCRdb redid the calling of the PCR reads with MiXCR, one entry per CDR3 protein. Among 250,000 to 400,000 distinct CDR3 sequences listed, around 25% were seen once. The sequencing here drew on PBMCs, mostly from graft donor cells, taken 180 days after TCRalphabeta/CD19-depleted stem cell transplant. Source of these receptors: a male patient aged 10-17 years who had a stem cell transplant for acute lymphoblastic leukemia, so the T cells may come from the graft donor.

In regard to this clonotype: Given the absence of the conserved phenylalanine or tryptophan at the CDR3 end, a read error is likely. This sequence joins TRBV27 and TRBJ2-2; TRBD2 aligns across 12 bases. The CDR3 loop spans 18 amino acids. V shed 5 bases and J 2 bases; nucleotides not matched to a gene: 9. Germline CDR1 reads MNHEY; CDR2 reads SMNVEV (reference sequence). CDR3: CASSTPSLAGGNTGELFV. The CDR3 DNA follows: TGTGCCAGCAGTACACCCTCACTAGCGGGGGGCAACACCGGGGAGCTGTTTGTT.

V gene TRBV24-1 combines with J gene TRBJ2-2; TRBD1 aligns across 10 bases. V trimming: 3 bases; J trimming: 7 bases; junction bases outside the gene matches: 10. This CDR3 spans 17 amino acids. Germline values: CDR1 KGHDR, CDR2 SFDVKD. CDR3 in DNA: TGTGCCACCAGTGATCTTCGGGACAGGGGAACGGGCGGGGAGCTGTTTTTT. Translated, it gives CATSDLRDRGTGGELFF.

This clonotype turned up a few times. The chain combines TRBV5-1 with TRBJ2-5; D might be TRBD1 or TRBD2, each matching 5 bases. The ends were cut back, 5 bases at V and 1 base at J, with 9 bases in the middle. CDR1 is SGHRS, CDR2 YFSETQ, per germline. This CDR3 has 13 residues. CDR3 sequence (DNA): TGCGCCAGCAGAAGGGACCTCCAAGAGACCCAGTACTTC. This translates into CASRRDLQETQYF. Combining the CDR3 with reference TRBV5-1 and TRBJ2-5 gives the whole variable domain KAGVTQTPRYLIKTRGQQVTLSCSPISGHRSVSWYQQTPGQGLQFLFEYFSETQRNKGNFPGRFSGRQFSNSRSEMNVSTLELGDSALYLCASRRDLQETQYFGPGTRLLVL.

This clonotype came up many times. The CDR3 spells CASSPTGRLYEQYF. The CDR3 region has the DNA TGTGCCAGCAGCCCAACGGGGCGCCTCTACGAGCAGTACTTC. The V and J genes are TRBV7-2 and TRBJ2-7; D may correspond to TRBD1 or TRBD2 (5 bases each). The germline V and J ends were trimmed by 5 bases and 3 bases, with 14 bases remaining between them. Germline V CDR1 and CDR2: SGHTA, FQGNSA. The CDR3 is made up of 14 amino acids.

This chain uses TRBV19 with TRBJ2-1, with a tentative D call TRBD2 (6 bases). Per the germline V gene, CDR1 is LNHDA and CDR2 is SQIVND (reference sequence). V gave up 3 bases and J gave up 3 bases, with 12 bases separating them. The CDR3 covers 15 residues. CDR3 in DNA: TGTGCCAGTAGTATTACGGGAGTGGTCTACAATGAGCAGTTCTTC. As protein: CASSITGVVYNEQFF. The whole variable domain, filled in from reference TRBV19 and TRBJ2-1, reads DGGITQSPKYLFRKEGQNVTLSCEQNLNHDAMYWYRQDPGQGLRLIYYSQIVNDFQKGDIAEGYSVSREKKESFPLTVTSAQKNPTAFYLCASSITGVVYNEQFFGPGTRLTVL.

V usage is TRBV20-1 and J usage is TRBJ1-6, with a weak D call TRBD1 (5 bases). V was trimmed by 3 bases and J by 7 bases, leaving 13 bases between them. CDR1 and CDR2 (germline): DFQATT, SNEGSKA (reference sequence). This CDR3 spans 14 amino acids. CDR3: CSASPGRVNSPLHF. The CDR3 nucleotides read TGCAGTGCTAGCCCCGGCAGGGTGAATTCACCCCTCCACTTT.

Comment on this clonotype: An end of the junction does not agree with germline; a read error may underlie this. This chain uses TRBV6-5 with TRBJ2-1; 15 bases match TRBD2. CDR3 length: 16 amino acids. Germline V gives CDR1 MNHEY, CDR2 SVGAGI. The CDR3 spells CASSNSLGTSGRQQFF. The CDR3 DNA reads TGTGCCAGCAGTAACTCCCTCGGGACTAGCGGGAGGCAGCAGTTCTTC.

The rearrangement uses TRBV4-1 and TRBJ2-3; D is unresolved. V was trimmed by 5 bases and J by 1 base, leaving 19 bases between them. There are 17 residues in the CDR3. CDR1 is MGHRA, CDR2 YSYEKL, per germline. In nucleotides, the CDR3 is TGCGCCAGCAGCTCCCGAATTGGACGCTTTCGCACAGATACGCAGTATTTT. Protein: CASSSRIGRFRTDTQYF.

The CDR3 nucleotides read TGTGCCACCAACTCACCGGGACAGGGGTCTGGAAACACCATATATTTT. Protein sequence: CATNSPGQGSGNTIYF. V gene TRBV15 combines with J gene TRBJ1-3; 10 bases agree with TRBD1. This CDR3 contains 16 residues. Germline V gene data show CDR1 as LNHNV and CDR2 as YYDKDF (reference sequence). V gave up 7 bases and J gave up 1 base; unmatched junction bases: 7.

This clonotype was seen a handful of times. The rearrangement uses TRBV4-1 and TRBJ2-1, with D unresolved. The V end was cut by 0 bases, the J end by 5 bases, with 14 bases between. CDR3 length: 16 residues. In germline, CDR1 is MGHRA, CDR2 YSYEKL. CDR3 region: CASSQDDVDENNEQFF. CDR3 bases: TGCGCCAGCAGCCAAGATGACGTTGATGAAAACAATGAGCAGTTCTTC.

This rearrangement joins TRBV5-1 to TRBJ2-1; 10 nucleotides align to TRBD2. CDR1 is SGHRS, CDR2 YFSETQ, per germline. The V segment lost 2 bases and the J segment 8 bases; nucleotides outside the gene matches: 16. The CDR3 runs to 18 residues. In nucleotides, the CDR3 is TGCGCCAGCAGCTTTCGGGAAACCTCTAGCGGGAGAGTATATGAGCAGTTCTTC. It codes for CASSFRETSSGRVYEQFF.

This clonotype was seen a single time. This rearrangement joins TRBV4-1 to TRBJ2-7, with 7 positions matching TRBD1. Trimming removed 2 bases from V and 4 bases from J; junction bases left unmatched: 8. This CDR3 region has 15 residues. Germline-derived CDR1 and CDR2 are MGHRA and YSYEKL. The CDR3, as DNA: TGCGCCAGCAGCCAAATTTTGGCAGGGGGTTACGAGCAGTACTTC. It codes for CASSQILAGGYEQYF.

This sequence joins TRBV11-2 and TRBJ2-1; TRBD2 matches 7 bases. J was trimmed by 4 bases and V by 4 bases; bases with no gene match: 16. The CDR3 is made up of 18 amino acids. Germline V gives CDR1 SGHAT, CDR2 FQNNGV. CDR3 protein: CASSSPPTAGAQYNEQFF. CDR3 nucleotides: TGTGCCAGCAGCTCCCCGCCGACGGCGGGAGCACAATACAATGAGCAGTTCTTC.

V and J are TRBV29-1 and TRBJ2-3; tentative D call: TRBD1 (6 bases). CDR1 and CDR2 from the germline V gene are SQVTM and ANQGSEA. The CDR3 extends over 15 amino acids. The V end was cut by 3 bases, the J end by 2 bases, with 15 bases between. DNA of the CDR3: TGCAGCGTTGATCTTTTCGGACAGATCACAGATACGCAGTATTTT. This translates into CSVDLFGQITDTQYF.

This clonotype occurred many times. The CDR3: CASSLSSGSTDTQYF. DNA of the CDR3: TGTGCCAGCAGTTTATCTAGCGGTAGCACAGATACGCAGTATTTT. The chain combines TRBV28 with TRBJ2-3; 7 nucleotides align to TRBD2. The germline CDR1 and CDR2 sequences are MDHEN and SYDVKM. V gave up 1 base and J gave up 0 bases; unmatched junction bases: 1. There are 15 residues in the CDR3.

This chain joins TRBV7-6 and TRBJ1-1; D is ambiguous. V was trimmed by 1 base and J by 4 bases, leaving 13 bases between them. CDR1 SGHVS and CDR2 FNYEAQ come from the germline V gene. CDR3 length equals 15 residues. DNA of the CDR3: TGTGCCAGCAGCTTAGACGGCGACGGCGGCACTGAAGCTTTCTTT. Its translation is CASSLDGDGGTEAFF. Complete variable domain (other parts from reference TRBV7-6 and TRBJ1-1): GAGVSQSPRYKVTKRGQDVALRCDPISGHVSLYWYRQALGQGPEFLTYFNYEAQQDKSGLPNDRFSAERPEGSISTLTIQRTEQRDSAMYRCASSLDGDGGTEAFFGQGTRLTVV.

The chain carries TRBV29-1 and TRBJ2-7, with a possible D match to TRBD2 (6 bases). This CDR3 contains 14 residues. Germline loops: CDR1 SQVTM, CDR2 ANQGSEA. V gave up 3 bases and J gave up 3 bases, with 15 bases separating them. The CDR3, as DNA: TGCAGCGTTGAGGGAGGAGGGAGCGGCTACGAGCAGTACTTC. Amino acids: CSVEGGGSGYEQYF.

The chain couples TRBV14 to TRBJ1-5; maybe TRBD1 (6 bases). The CDR3 is 13 residues long. Germline assignment: CDR1 SGHDN and CDR2 FVKESK. The V end lost 5 bases, the J end lost 7 bases, and 12 bases lay between the germline ends. The CDR3 loop is CASSKQGLQPQHF. DNA of the CDR3: TGTGCCAGCAGCAAACAGGGATTGCAGCCCCAGCATTTT.

This clonotype was found a few times. The rearrangement uses TRBV6-2 or TRBV6-3 and TRBJ2-7, with TRBD2 matching over 16 bases. V trimming: 4 bases; J trimming: 5 bases; junction bases outside the gene matches: 11. The CDR3 is made up of 18 amino acids. The germline V gene encodes CDR1 MNHEY and CDR2 SVGEGT. The DNA for the CDR3 is TGTGCCAGCAGTTCTCCGGGACTAGCGGGAGGGGCGAGGAACGAGCAGTACTTC. It encodes CASSSPGLAGGARNEQYF.

This clonotype has only one observation. This sequence joins TRBV19 and TRBJ2-1, with 7 bases aligning to TRBD2. CDR1 and CDR2 (germline): LNHDA, SQIVND (reference sequence). V was pared by 6 bases and J by 0 bases, with 8 bases of the junction left unmatched. CDR3 length: 16 amino acids. CDR3 amino acids: CASSRLALGSYNEQFF. CDR3 nucleotides: TGTGCCAGTAGCCGACTAGCCTTGGGCTCCTACAATGAGCAGTTCTTC.

This clonotype was detected a few times. V usage is TRBV5-1 and J usage is TRBJ2-1, with D possibly matching TRBD2 (6 bases). The germline V gene has CDR1 SGHRS and CDR2 YFSETQ. V gave up 4 bases and J gave up 15 bases, with 17 bases separating them. This CDR3 has 12 residues. The DNA of the CDR3 is TGCGCCAGCAGCCCCCCGGGGACGGAGGGGTTCTTC. Its translation is CASSPPGTEGFF.

This clonotype was counted only a few times. The chain links TRBV20-1 to TRBJ2-3; 9 bases are shared with TRBD1. CDR1 and CDR2 (germline): DFQATT, SNEGSKA (reference sequence). CDR3 length: 15 residues. V shed 0 bases and J 6 bases; nucleotides not matched to a gene: 7. CDR3 protein: CSAREAGQGWDTQYF. CDR3 DNA: TGCAGTGCTAGAGAGGCGGGACAGGGATGGGATACGCAGTATTTT.

In this sample, this clonotype turned up a few times. The V and J genes are TRBV5-1 and TRBJ1-2; D is uncertain. In germline, CDR1 is SGHRS, CDR2 YFSETQ. The CDR3 is 14 residues long. The V end lost 1 base, the J end lost 4 bases, and 11 bases lay between the germline ends. CDR3: CASSLTVSIYGYTF. The CDR3 nucleotides read TGCGCCAGCAGCTTGACAGTCTCGATCTATGGCTACACCTTC.

This sequence joins TRBV4-1 and TRBJ2-7; no reliable D call. This CDR3 has 13 amino acids. Deletions cut 1 base from V and 7 bases from J, with 11 bases between. CDR1 is MGHRA, CDR2 YSYEKL, per germline. The CDR3 sequence is CASSQVILGEQYF. The CDR3 DNA follows: TGCGCCAGCAGCCAAGTGATTTTGGGGGAGCAGTACTTC.

The rearrangement links TRBV5-1 to TRBJ1-1; D possibly corresponds to TRBD1 (5 bases). V lost 0 bases to trimming and J lost 1 base, with 10 bases between them. From germline, CDR1 is SGHRS and CDR2 YFSETQ. The CDR3 contains 15 residues. The CDR3 reads CASSLVGRANTEAFF. The DNA for the CDR3 is TGCGCCAGCAGCTTGGTTGGCAGGGCGAACACTGAAGCTTTCTTT.

The genes are TRBV29-1 and TRBJ1-1; TRBD1 aligns across 9 bases. Germline-derived CDR1 and CDR2 are SQVTM and ANQGSEA. The CDR3 has 14 residues. The junction had 4 bases not matched to a gene; V was cut back by 4 bases and J by 1 base. This CDR3 reads CSVVQGAGNTEAFF. Here the CDR3 DNA reads TGCAGCGTTGTACAGGGGGCCGGGAACACTGAAGCTTTCTTT.

The rearrangement links TRBV3-1 to TRBJ1-5; D gene uncertain. The CDR3 extends over 14 amino acids. CDR1 is LGHDT and CDR2 is YNNKEL in the germline V gene (reference sequence). The V gene lost 1 base and the J gene lost 0 bases, with 4 bases spanning the gap. CDR3 in DNA: TGTGCCAGCAGCCAAGGTGCTAGCAATCAGCCCCAGCATTTT. Its translation: CASSQGASNQPQHF. The full variable domain, in which reference TRBV3-1 and TRBJ1-5 provide the parts outside the CDR3, is DTAVSQTPKYLVTQMGNDKSIKCEQNLGHDTMYWYKQDSKKFLKIMFSYNNKELIINETVPNRFSPKSPDKAHLNLHINSLELGDSAVYFCASSQGASNQPQHFGDGTRLSIL.

This clonotype was counted between two and nine times. The chain combines TRBV5-1 with TRBJ2-1; TRBD2 matches 9 bases. The CDR3 loop spans 15 amino acids. The V and J ends lost 5 bases and 5 bases, in that order; junction bases with no gene match: 8. Per germline, CDR1 SGHRS and CDR2 YFSETQ. CDR3 amino acids: CASSLSGRQDNEQFF. Written as DNA, the CDR3 is TGCGCCAGCAGTCTTAGCGGGAGACAGGACAATGAGCAGTTCTTC.

This clonotype has a handful of counts. The genes are TRBV28 and TRBJ1-2, with TRBD1 matching over 7 bases. This CDR3 region has 13 residues. Germline lookup yields CDR1 MDHEN and CDR2 SYDVKM. Trimming cost V 3 bases and J 6 bases; bases outside gene matches: 4. The CDR3 DNA sequence: TGTGCCAGCAGTTTCGACAGGGTCCATGGCTACACCTTC. Translating gives CASSFDRVHGYTF.

This chain uses TRBV4-1 with TRBJ2-1, with 8 bases matching TRBD2. CDR1 and CDR2 (germline): MGHRA, YSYEKL. The CDR3 runs to 14 residues. The junction had 6 bases not matched to a gene; V was cut back by 3 bases and J by 8 bases. As DNA, the CDR3 is TGCGCCAGCAGCCACAGCGGGAGTAGTGATGAGCAGTTCTTC. Translated, it gives CASSHSGSSDEQFF.

V gene TRBV29-1 combines with J gene TRBJ2-1, with 7 bases identical to TRBD2. Germline V gene lookup returns CDR1 SQVTM and CDR2 ANQGSEA. The CDR3 has 13 amino acids. J lost 4 bases, V lost 7 bases, and 7 bases had no gene match. CDR3 amino acids: CSAQGLPYNEQFF. CDR3 sequence (DNA): TGCAGCGCCCAGGGACTACCATACAATGAGCAGTTCTTC.

V is TRBV4-1 and J is TRBJ2-1, with TRBD2 matching 10 bases. The CDR3 has 16 residues. The germline CDR1 and CDR2 sequences are MGHRA and YSYEKL. V shed 4 bases and J 3 bases; nucleotides not matched to a gene: 6. In nucleotides, the CDR3 is TGCGCCAGCAGCCCATTGGGACTAGCGTACTACAATGAGCAGTTCTTC. Encoded protein: CASSPLGLAYYNEQFF.